The TCR beta chain described here comes from a study of blood T cell repertoires in COVID-19. Produced via immunoSEQ multiplex PCR; TCRdb's table is partial and in-frame only. This repertoire shows roughly 290,000 clones, approximately 85% found once; its top ten account for 3.5% to 5.5%. The sequencing sample was made of PBMCs or T cells enriched from blood (not recorded which). The TCR sequence derives from a woman aged 25 to 39 who had recovered from COVID-19.

CDR3 sequence (DNA): TGTGCCAGTTACATCGGGACAGGGACTTCACCCCTCCACTTT. It encodes CASYIGTGTSPLHF. The chain links TRBV2 to TRBJ1-6; 9 bases are a match to TRBD1. V shed 9 bases and J 9 bases; nucleotides not matched to a gene: 9. Germline V CDR1 and CDR2: SNHLY, FYNNEI. This CDR3 is 14 amino acids long.